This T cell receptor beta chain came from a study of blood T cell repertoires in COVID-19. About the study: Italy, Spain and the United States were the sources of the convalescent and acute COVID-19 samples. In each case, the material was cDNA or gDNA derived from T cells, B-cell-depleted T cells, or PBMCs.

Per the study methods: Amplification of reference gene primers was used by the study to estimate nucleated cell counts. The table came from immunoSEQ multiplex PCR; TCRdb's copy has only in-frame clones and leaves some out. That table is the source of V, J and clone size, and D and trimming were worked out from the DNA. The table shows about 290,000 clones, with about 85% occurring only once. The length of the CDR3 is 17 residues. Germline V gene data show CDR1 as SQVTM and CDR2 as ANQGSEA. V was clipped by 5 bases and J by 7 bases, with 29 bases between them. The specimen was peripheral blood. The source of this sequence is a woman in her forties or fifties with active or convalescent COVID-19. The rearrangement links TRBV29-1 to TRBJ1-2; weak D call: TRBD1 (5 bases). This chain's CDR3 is CSVIPPTYQGGIVGYTF. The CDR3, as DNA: TGCAGCGTTATCCCCCCTACGTATCAGGGAGGGATAGTTGGCTACACCTTC.